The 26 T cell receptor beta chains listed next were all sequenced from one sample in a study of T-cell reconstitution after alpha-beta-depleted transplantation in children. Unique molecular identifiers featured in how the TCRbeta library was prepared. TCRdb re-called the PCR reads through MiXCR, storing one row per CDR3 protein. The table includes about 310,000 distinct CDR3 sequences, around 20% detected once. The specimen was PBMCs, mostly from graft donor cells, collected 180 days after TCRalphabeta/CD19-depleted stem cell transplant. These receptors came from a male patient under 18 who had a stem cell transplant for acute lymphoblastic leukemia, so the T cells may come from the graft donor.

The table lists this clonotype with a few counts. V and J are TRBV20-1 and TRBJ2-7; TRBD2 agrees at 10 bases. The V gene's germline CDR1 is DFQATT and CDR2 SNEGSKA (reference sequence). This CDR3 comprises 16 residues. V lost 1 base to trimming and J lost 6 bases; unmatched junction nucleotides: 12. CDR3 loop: CSARVGSLAGRGEQYF. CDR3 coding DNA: TGCAGTGCTAGAGTCGGGTCACTAGCGGGAAGGGGCGAGCAGTACTTC.

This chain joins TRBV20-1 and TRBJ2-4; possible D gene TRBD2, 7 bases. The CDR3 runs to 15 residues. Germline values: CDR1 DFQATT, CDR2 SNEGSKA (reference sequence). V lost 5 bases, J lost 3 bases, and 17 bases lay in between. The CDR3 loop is CSAEVREGGKNIQYF. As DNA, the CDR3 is TGCAGTGCTGAAGTGAGGGAGGGGGGCAAAAACATTCAGTACTTC.

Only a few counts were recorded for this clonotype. CDR3 DNA sequence: TGTGCCAGCAGTATCAGACGGAGCTCCTACGAGCAGTACTTC. Amino acids: CASSIRRSSYEQYF. V usage is TRBV12-3 or TRBV12-4 and J usage is TRBJ2-7; D gene unclear. V was trimmed by 5 bases and J by 0 bases, leaving 11 bases between them. There are 14 residues in the CDR3.

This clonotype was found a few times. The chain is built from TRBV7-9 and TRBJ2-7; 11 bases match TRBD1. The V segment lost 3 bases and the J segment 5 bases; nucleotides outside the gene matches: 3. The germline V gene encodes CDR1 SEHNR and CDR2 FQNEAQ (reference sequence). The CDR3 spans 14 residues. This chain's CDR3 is CASSFGQGAHEQYF. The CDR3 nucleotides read TGTGCCAGCAGCTTCGGACAGGGGGCCCACGAGCAGTACTTC.

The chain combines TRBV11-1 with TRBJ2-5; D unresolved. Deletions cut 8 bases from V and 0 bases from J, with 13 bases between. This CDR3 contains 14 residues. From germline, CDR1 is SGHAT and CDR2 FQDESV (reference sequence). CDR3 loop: CASRISRNQETQYF. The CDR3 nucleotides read TGTGCCAGCCGTATTAGCCGAAACCAAGAGACCCAGTACTTC.

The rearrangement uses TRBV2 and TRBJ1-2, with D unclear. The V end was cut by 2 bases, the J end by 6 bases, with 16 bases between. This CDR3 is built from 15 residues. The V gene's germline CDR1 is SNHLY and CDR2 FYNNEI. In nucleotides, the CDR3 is TGTGCCAGCAGTGAATGGTGGGATACACATAATGGCTACACCTTC. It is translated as CASSEWWDTHNGYTF.

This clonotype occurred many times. The CDR3 here is CSVEGDTQYF. CDR3 sequence (DNA): TGCAGCGTTGAGGGGGATACGCAGTATTTT. V and J are TRBV29-1 and TRBJ2-3; no clear D gene. Germline CDR1 and CDR2: SQVTM and ANQGSEA. Trimming took 3 bases from V and 6 from J, leaving 4 bases between them. The CDR3 loop spans 10 amino acids.

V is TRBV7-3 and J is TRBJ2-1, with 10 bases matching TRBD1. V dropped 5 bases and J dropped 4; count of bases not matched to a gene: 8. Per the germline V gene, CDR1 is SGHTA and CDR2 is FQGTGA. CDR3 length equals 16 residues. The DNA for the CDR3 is TGTGCCAGCAGCCGAGGGGACAGGGGAGGGTACAATGAGCAGTTCTTC. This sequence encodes CASSRGDRGGYNEQFF.

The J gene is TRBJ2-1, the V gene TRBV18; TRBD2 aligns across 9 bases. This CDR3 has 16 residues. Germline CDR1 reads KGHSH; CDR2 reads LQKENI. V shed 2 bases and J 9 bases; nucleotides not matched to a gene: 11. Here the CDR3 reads CASSPISGRLSGEQFF. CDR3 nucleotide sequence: TGTGCCAGCTCACCAATCAGCGGGAGGCTTTCCGGTGAGCAGTTCTTC.

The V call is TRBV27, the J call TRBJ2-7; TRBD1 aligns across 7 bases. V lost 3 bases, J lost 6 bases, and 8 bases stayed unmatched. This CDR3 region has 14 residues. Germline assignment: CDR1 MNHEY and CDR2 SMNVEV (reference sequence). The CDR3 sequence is CASSFSPTGSEQYF. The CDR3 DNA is TGTGCCAGCAGTTTTTCCCCGACAGGGAGCGAGCAGTACTTC.

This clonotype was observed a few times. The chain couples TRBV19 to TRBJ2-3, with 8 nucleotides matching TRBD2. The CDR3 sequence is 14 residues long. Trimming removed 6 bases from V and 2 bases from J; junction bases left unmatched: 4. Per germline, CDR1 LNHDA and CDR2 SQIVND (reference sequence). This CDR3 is CASSRGGITDTQYF. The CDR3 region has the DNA TGTGCCAGTAGCCGCGGGGGGATCACAGATACGCAGTATTTT.

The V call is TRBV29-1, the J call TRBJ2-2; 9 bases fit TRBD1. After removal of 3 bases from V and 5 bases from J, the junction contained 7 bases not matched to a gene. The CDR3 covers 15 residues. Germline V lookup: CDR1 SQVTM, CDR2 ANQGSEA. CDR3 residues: CSVEDRGGWTGELFF. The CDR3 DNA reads TGCAGCGTTGAGGACAGGGGAGGGTGGACCGGGGAGCTGTTTTTT.

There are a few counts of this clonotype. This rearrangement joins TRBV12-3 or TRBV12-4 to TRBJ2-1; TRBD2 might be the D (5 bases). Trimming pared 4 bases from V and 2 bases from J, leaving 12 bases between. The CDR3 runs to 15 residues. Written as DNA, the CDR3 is TGTGCCAGCAGTTCTTTAGGGAGCGCCTACAATGAGCAGTTCTTC. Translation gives CASSSLGSAYNEQFF.

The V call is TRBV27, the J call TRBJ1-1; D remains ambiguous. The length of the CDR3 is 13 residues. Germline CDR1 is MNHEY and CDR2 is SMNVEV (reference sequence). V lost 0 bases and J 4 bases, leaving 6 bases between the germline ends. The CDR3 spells CASSLSYLTEAFF. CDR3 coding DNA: TGTGCCAGCAGTTTATCTTACCTCACTGAAGCTTTCTTT.

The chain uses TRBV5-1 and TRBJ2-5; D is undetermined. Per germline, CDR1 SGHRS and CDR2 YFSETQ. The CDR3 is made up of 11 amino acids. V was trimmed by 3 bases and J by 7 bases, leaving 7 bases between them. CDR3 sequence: CASSSLSTQYF. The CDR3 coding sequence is TGCGCCAGCAGCTCTCTATCGACCCAGTACTTC.

CDR3: CASSFSGVVNTEAFF. Written as DNA, the CDR3 is TGCGCCAGCAGCTTCTCGGGGGTCGTGAACACTGAAGCTTTCTTT. This chain joins TRBV5-1 and TRBJ1-1; maybe TRBD1 (5 bases). Germline CDR1 and CDR2: SGHRS and YFSETQ. The CDR3 consists of 15 residues. The V end was cut by 2 bases, the J end by 0 bases, with 11 bases between.

The CDR3 nucleotides read TGTGCCAGCAGCGTAGCTCACAGCTCCTACGAGCAGTACTTC. Encoded protein: CASSVAHSSYEQYF. The chain combines TRBV9 with TRBJ2-7, with D unresolved. Germline values: CDR1 SGDLS, CDR2 YYNGEE. This CDR3 is built from 14 residues. Trimming took off 0 bases at V and 0 bases at J, with 7 bases between the two ends.

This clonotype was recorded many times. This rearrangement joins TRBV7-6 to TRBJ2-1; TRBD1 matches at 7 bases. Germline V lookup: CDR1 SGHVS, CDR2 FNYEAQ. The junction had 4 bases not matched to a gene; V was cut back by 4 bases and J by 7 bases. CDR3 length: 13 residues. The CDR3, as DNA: TGTGCCAGCAGCTATAGGGGGCGAAATGAGCAGTTCTTC. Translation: CASSYRGRNEQFF.

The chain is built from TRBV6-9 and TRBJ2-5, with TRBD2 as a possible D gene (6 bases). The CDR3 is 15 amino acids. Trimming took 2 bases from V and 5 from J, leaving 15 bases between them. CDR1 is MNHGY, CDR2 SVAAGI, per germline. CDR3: CASSYNTRGRETQYF. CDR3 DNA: TGTGCCAGCAGTTATAATACGCGGGGTAGGGAGACCCAGTACTTC.

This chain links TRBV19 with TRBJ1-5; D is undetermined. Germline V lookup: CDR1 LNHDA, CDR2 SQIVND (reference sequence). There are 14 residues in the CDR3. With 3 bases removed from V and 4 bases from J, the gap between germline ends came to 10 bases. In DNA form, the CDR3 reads TGTGCCAGTAGTATTGCCGGGTGGAATCAGCCCCAGCATTTT. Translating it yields CASSIAGWNQPQHF.

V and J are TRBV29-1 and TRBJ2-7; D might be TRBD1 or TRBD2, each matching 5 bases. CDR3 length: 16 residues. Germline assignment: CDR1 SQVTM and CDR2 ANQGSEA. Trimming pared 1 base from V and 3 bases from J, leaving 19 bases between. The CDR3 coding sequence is TGCAGCGTTGAAGCCCCCACCGGGACGTTCTTCTACGAGCAGTACTTC. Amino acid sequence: CSVEAPTGTFFYEQYF.

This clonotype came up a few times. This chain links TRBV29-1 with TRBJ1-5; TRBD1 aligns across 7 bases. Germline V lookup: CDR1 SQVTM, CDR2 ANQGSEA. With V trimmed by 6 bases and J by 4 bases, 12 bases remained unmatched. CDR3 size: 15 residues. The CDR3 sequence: CSVGTRQGRNQPQHF. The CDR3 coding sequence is TGCAGCGTCGGAACCCGACAGGGCCGAAATCAGCCCCAGCATTTT.

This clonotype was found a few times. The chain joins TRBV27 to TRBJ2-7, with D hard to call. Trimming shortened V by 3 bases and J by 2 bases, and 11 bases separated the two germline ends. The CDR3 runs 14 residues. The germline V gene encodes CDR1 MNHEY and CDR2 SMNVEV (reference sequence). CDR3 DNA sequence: TGTGCCAGCAGTTTCGGTGGGGTCCCCTACGAGCAGTACTTC. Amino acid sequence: CASSFGGVPYEQYF.

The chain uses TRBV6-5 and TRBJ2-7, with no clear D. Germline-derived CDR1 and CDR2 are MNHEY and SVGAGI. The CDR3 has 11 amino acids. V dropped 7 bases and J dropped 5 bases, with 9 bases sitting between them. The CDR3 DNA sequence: TGTGCCAGCACTCAAGCCCACGAGCAGTACTTC. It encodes CASTQAHEQYF.

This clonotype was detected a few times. Written as DNA, the CDR3 is TGTGCCAGCAGTGAAGGGACATTTTACGAGCAGTACTTC. Protein sequence: CASSEGTFYEQYF. The genes are TRBV2 and TRBJ2-7; TRBD1 is a possible D gene (5 bases). The V and J ends lost 1 base and 4 bases respectively, with 8 bases between them. Germline loops: CDR1 SNHLY, CDR2 FYNNEI. The CDR3 is 13 amino acids.

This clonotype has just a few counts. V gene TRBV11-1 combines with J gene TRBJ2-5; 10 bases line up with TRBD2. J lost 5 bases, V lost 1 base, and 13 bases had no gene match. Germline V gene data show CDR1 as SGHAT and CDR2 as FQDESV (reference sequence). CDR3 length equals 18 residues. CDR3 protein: CASSLGLAGVYPGETQYF. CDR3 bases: TGTGCCAGCAGCTTAGGGCTAGCGGGAGTATACCCCGGGGAGACCCAGTACTTC.